This T cell receptor (beta chain) was sequenced during a study of blood T cell repertoires in COVID-19. Study summary: Whether acute or convalescent, the COVID-19 samples came from the United States, Italy and Spain.

Sequencing used immunoSEQ multiplex PCR; TCRdb keeps in-frame clones, though not all of them. The table has some 230,000 clones, approximately 86% seen once. CDR1 is MNHNS, CDR2 SASEGT, per germline. This CDR3 has 15 amino acids. The V and J ends lost 0 bases and 9 bases respectively, with 12 bases between them. The chain uses TRBV6-1 and TRBJ1-6; D is ambiguous. The origin of this receptor is a woman in her forties or fifties with COVID-19, enrolled during active disease. The source material was peripheral blood. CDR3 residues: CASSEAGEFGSPLHF. CDR3 nucleotide sequence: TGTGCCAGCAGTGAAGCCGGGGAATTCGGTTCACCCCTCCACTTT.